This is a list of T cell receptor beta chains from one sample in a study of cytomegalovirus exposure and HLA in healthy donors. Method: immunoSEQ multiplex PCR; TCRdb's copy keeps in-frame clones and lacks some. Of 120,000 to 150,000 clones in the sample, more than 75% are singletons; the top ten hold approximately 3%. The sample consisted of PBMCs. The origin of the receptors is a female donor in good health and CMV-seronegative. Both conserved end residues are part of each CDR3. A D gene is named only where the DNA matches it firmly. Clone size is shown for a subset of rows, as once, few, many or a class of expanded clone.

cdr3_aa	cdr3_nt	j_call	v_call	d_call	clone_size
CASSQERRAYEQYF	TGCGCCAGCAGCCAAGAGCGACGGGCCTACGAGCAGTACTTC	TRBJ2-7	TRBV4-1	-	-
CASSRGHSNTEAFF	TGTGCCAGCAGCCGAGGGCACAGCAACACTGAAGCTTTCTTT	TRBJ1-1	TRBV5-5	-	-
CASSPLAAGELFF	TGTGCCAGCAGCCCACTGGCGGCAGGGGAGCTGTTTTTT	TRBJ2-2	TRBV7-9	-	-
CASRDSPYSNQPQHF	TGTGCCAGCAGGGACAGCCCTTATAGCAATCAGCCCCAGCATTTT	TRBJ1-5	TRBV6-1	-	-
CASRALLVPKDNEQFF	TGTGCCAGCAGAGCCTTACTAGTCCCGAAGGACAATGAGCAGTTCTTC	TRBJ2-1	TRBV2	-	-
CASSVGQGQIYGYTF	TGTGCCAGCAGCGTCGGACAGGGTCAAATCTATGGCTACACCTTC	TRBJ1-2	TRBV9	TRBD1	-
CASAFSGAFYNEQFF	TGTGCTAGTGCCTTCAGCGGGGCGTTCTACAATGAGCAGTTCTTC	TRBJ2-1	TRBV12-5	TRBD2	once
CASSPGGGAGQPQHF	TGTGCCAGCAGCCCTGGGGGGGGCGCGGGTCAGCCCCAGCATTTT	TRBJ1-5	TRBV9	-	-
CASSLPQGTNEQFF	TGTGCCAGTAGTCTCCCCCAGGGTACTAACGAGCAGTTCTTC	TRBJ2-1	TRBV19	-	once
CAISEGQGTDYEQYF	TGTGCCATCAGTGAGGGACAGGGGACTGACTACGAGCAGTACTTC	TRBJ2-7	TRBV10-3	TRBD1	-
CASSSRDSYEQYF	TGTGCCAGCAGCTCCCGGGACTCTTACGAGCAGTACTTC	TRBJ2-7	TRBV7-2	-	-
CASSLRQGGYGYTF	TGTGCCAGCAGCCTGAGACAGGGAGGTTATGGCTACACCTTC	TRBJ1-2	TRBV7-8	TRBD1	few
CASSEGVAGGGTDTQYF	TGTGCCAGCAGTGAAGGGGTAGCGGGAGGTGGCACAGATACGCAGTATTTT	TRBJ2-3	TRBV2	TRBD2	-
CASSLMLIEAQYF	TGTGCCAGCAGCCTCATGCTGATTGAGGCCCAGTACTTC	TRBJ2-5	TRBV5-8	-	-
CASSLAGDNEQFF	TGTGCCAGCAGCCTAGCGGGGGACAATGAGCAGTTCTTC	TRBJ2-1	TRBV9	TRBD2	-
CASSLTLTRGNTGELFF	TGTGCCAGCAGCTTAACGTTAACCAGGGGGAACACCGGGGAGCTGTTTTTT	TRBJ2-2	TRBV7-3	-	once
CASRPPGQGRGETQYF	TGTGCAAGTCGCCCTCCGGGACAGGGAAGGGGAGAGACCCAGTACTTC	TRBJ2-5	TRBV12-2	-	once
CASSPDRGKLFF	TGTGCCAGCAGTCCGGATAGGGGAAAACTGTTTTTT	TRBJ1-4	TRBV27	-	-
CASGGTGGNEQFF	TGCGCCAGCGGGGGGACAGGGGGCAATGAGCAGTTCTTC	TRBJ2-1	TRBV10-1	TRBD1	-
CASSFQRQAAGELFF	TGTGCCAGCAGTTTTCAACGACAGGCCGCCGGGGAGCTGTTTTTT	TRBJ2-2	TRBV6-5	-	-
CASSRRSLITNEQYF	TGTGCCAGCAGCCGTCGGAGCTTAATTACCAACGAGCAGTACTTC	TRBJ2-7	TRBV5-6	-	few
CASKPRRNTGELFF	TGTGCCAGCAAGCCACGTAGGAACACCGGGGAGCTGTTTTTT	TRBJ2-2	TRBV27	-	-
CASSPDRSSGNTIYF	TGTGCCAGCAGCCCTGACAGGAGCTCTGGAAACACCATATATTTT	TRBJ1-3	TRBV5-6	-	-
CASSVGGDRPLWEQYF	TGTGCCAGCAGCGTAGGAGGAGACAGACCACTTTGGGAGCAGTACTTC	TRBJ2-7	TRBV9	-	-
CASSYIDEQFF	TGTGCCAGCAGCTACATCGATGAGCAGTTCTTC	TRBJ2-1	TRBV13	-	once
CASSQADRAVEAFF	TGCGCCAGCAGCCAAGCGGACAGGGCTGTTGAAGCTTTCTTT	TRBJ1-1	TRBV4-1	TRBD1	once
CASSPYGDPDTQYF	TGTGCCAGCTCACCTTACGGGGATCCAGATACGCAGTATTTT	TRBJ2-3	TRBV18	-	-
CASSHSVAGGSYEQYF	TGCGCCAGCAGCCACAGCGTGGCAGGGGGCTCCTACGAGCAGTACTTC	TRBJ2-7	TRBV4-3	TRBD1	-
CASSLITGAIYF	TGTGCCAGCAGTTTAATAACGGGGGCCATATATTTT	TRBJ1-3	TRBV28	-	-
CASSSGGGGYQETQYF	TGCGCCAGCAGCTCCGGCGGAGGCGGTTATCAAGAGACCCAGTACTTC	TRBJ2-5	TRBV5-1	-	-
CASSSAGGADYGYTF	TGTGCCAGCAGCTCAGCAGGGGGCGCGGACTATGGCTACACCTTC	TRBJ1-2	TRBV7-9	TRBD1	-
CASSLSYGQLAYEQYF	TGCGCCAGCAGCTTGAGCTACGGACAACTTGCTTACGAGCAGTACTTC	TRBJ2-7	TRBV5-1	-	-
CASSRDNYEQYF	TGTGCCAGCAGCCGGGACAATTACGAGCAGTACTTC	TRBJ2-7	TRBV11-1	-	many
CASSLGGRETQYF	TGTGCCAGCAGCTTAGGGGGCAGAGAGACCCAGTACTTC	TRBJ2-5	TRBV7-9	-	-
CASRTVPYGYTF	TGTGCCAGTCGGACAGTCCCCTATGGCTACACCTTC	TRBJ1-2	TRBV6-5	-	-
CASSGSLAGGLYNEQFF	TGTGCCAGCAGCGGATCGCTAGCGGGGGGGCTCTACAATGAGCAGTTCTTC	TRBJ2-1	TRBV9	TRBD2	-
CASSLEVGTSGRRDEQFF	TGTGCCAGCAGCTTAGAAGTCGGGACTAGCGGGAGGAGGGATGAGCAGTTCTTC	TRBJ2-1	TRBV13	TRBD2	-
CASSKGTGGINEQFF	TGTGCCAGCAGCAAAGGGACAGGGGGCATCAATGAGCAGTTCTTC	TRBJ2-1	TRBV7-6	TRBD1	-
CASSDRPATNEKLFF	TGTGCCAGCAGTGACAGGCCTGCAACTAATGAAAAACTGTTTTTT	TRBJ1-4	TRBV6-1	-	-
CASSQDRHKAFF	TGCGCCAGCAGCCAAGACAGACATAAAGCTTTCTTT	TRBJ1-1	TRBV4-3	-	-
CASSARDRRAGGNTIYF	TGTGCCAGCAGCGCCCGGGACAGACGGGCAGGGGGAAACACCATATATTTT	TRBJ1-3	TRBV13	TRBD1	-
CASSPRDRVGNEQFF	TGTGCCAGCAGCCCCCGGGACAGGGTTGGCAATGAGCAGTTCTTC	TRBJ2-1	TRBV27	TRBD1	-
CASSFRSGEETQYF	TGCGCCAGCAGCTTTAGAAGCGGAGAAGAGACCCAGTACTTC	TRBJ2-5	TRBV5-1	-	-
CASSKGVATEQYF	TGTGCCTCATCAAAGGGGGTAGCCACCGAGCAGTACTTC	TRBJ2-7	TRBV30	-	-
CASSSLAGSPTKQYF	TGTGCCAGCAGCTCCTTAGCGGGATCACCTACGAAGCAGTACTTC	TRBJ2-7	TRBV7-2	TRBD2	-
CASSSLDRHSYEQYF	TGTGCCAGCAGCTCCCTTGACAGACACTCCTACGAGCAGTACTTC	TRBJ2-7	TRBV5-6	-	-
CASSLAKGNYGYTF	TGTGCCAGCAGCTTAGCAAAGGGGAACTATGGCTACACCTTC	TRBJ1-2	TRBV11-1	-	-
CASSAFQSTDTQYF	TGCGCCAGCAGCGCTTTTCAGAGCACAGATACGCAGTATTTT	TRBJ2-3	TRBV5-1	-	-
CASSRTAANYGYTF	TGTGCCAGTAGTAGGACAGCCGCTAACTATGGCTACACCTTC	TRBJ1-2	TRBV19	-	-
CASSQRVRGTEAFF	TGCGCCAGCAGCCAACGGGTTCGGGGCACTGAAGCTTTCTTT	TRBJ1-1	TRBV4-3	-	few
CASSDRDTYEQYF	TGTGCCAGCAGTGACCGGGACACTTACGAGCAGTACTTC	TRBJ2-7	TRBV6-5	-	-
CASSASRGNEKLFF	TGTGCCAGCAGCGCCTCCAGGGGGAATGAAAAACTGTTTTTT	TRBJ1-4	TRBV6-1	TRBD1	-
CATSRRDRLDTEAFF	TGTGCCACCAGCAGAAGGGACAGGCTCGACACTGAAGCTTTCTTT	TRBJ1-1	TRBV15	TRBD1	few
CASSQALRAGINEKLFF	-	TRBJ1-4	TRBV4-2	-	-
CASSLGDSSQETQYF	TGTGCCAGCAGCTTAGGTGACAGCTCTCAAGAGACCCAGTACTTC	TRBJ2-5	TRBV7-2	-	-
CASSVSLAGTGNTIYF	TGTGCCAGCAGCGTATCCCTAGCAGGAACTGGAAACACCATATATTTT	TRBJ1-3	TRBV9	-	-
CATAPPATNEKLFF	TGTGCCACCGCCCCCCCGGCAACTAATGAAAAACTGTTTTTT	TRBJ1-4	TRBV19	-	-
CASSPLRDGGTGELFF	TGTGCCAGCAGCCCACTGCGGGACGGAGGGACCGGGGAGCTGTTTTTT	TRBJ2-2	TRBV7-2	-	-
CASSQRWANSGNTIYF	TGCGCCAGCAGCCAGAGATGGGCGAACTCTGGAAACACCATATATTTT	TRBJ1-3	TRBV4-3	-	few
CASSLAVGATDTQYF	TGTGCCAGCAGCTTGGCCGTCGGAGCCACAGATACGCAGTATTTT	TRBJ2-3	TRBV5-6	-	-